The 5 T cell receptor beta chains reported below all come from one sample, sequenced in a study of cytomegalovirus exposure and HLA in healthy donors (dated by TCRdb to the late 2010s). Preparation of the library involved the immunoSEQ multiplex PCR assay. For the multiplex PCR, a mixture combining 60 forward primers for TCR Vbeta segments and 13 reverse primers for TCR Jbeta segments was used. The table comes from immuneACCESS by way of TCRdb, which keeps in-frame sequences with V and J called. Part of the clones is missing from these tables; in studies checked, under half for an unresolved V gene and the rest for unknown reasons. The data table for this sample lists around 84,000 clones. The leading ten clones occupy approximately 4.2% of the sample. Sequencing used PBMCs. These receptors originate from a man between 25 and 39 years old in good health and CMV-seronegative.

V is TRBV6-1 and J is TRBJ2-7, with 7 bases aligning to TRBD1. V shed 2 bases, J shed 2 bases, and the junction held 3 bases outside the gene matches. Germline CDR1 reads MNHNS; CDR2 reads SASEGT. This CDR3 region has 14 residues. CDR3 nucleotide sequence: TGTGCCAGCAGTGAAAGGGGGACAGCCTACGAGCAGTACTTC. This sequence encodes CASSERGTAYEQYF.

The chain recombines TRBV10-3 with TRBJ1-5; 7 positions match TRBD1. This CDR3 region has 14 residues. CDR1 ENHRY and CDR2 SYGVKD come from the germline V gene. V shed 10 bases and J 5 bases; nucleotides not matched to a gene: 11. This CDR3 is CATQGQLNDQPQHF. CDR3 sequence (DNA): TGTGCCACCCAGGGACAGCTAAATGATCAGCCCCAGCATTTT.

The gene calls are TRBV5-1 and TRBJ1-2, with TRBD1 matching over 9 bases. J lost 2 bases, V lost 4 bases, and 3 bases had no gene match. The CDR3 has 14 residues. Germline CDR1 is SGHRS and CDR2 is YFSETQ. The CDR3 nucleotides are TGCGCCAGCAGCGGAGGGACAGGGAACTATGGCTACACCTTC. Translation gives CASSGGTGNYGYTF.

The chain links TRBV5-1 to TRBJ2-2, with TRBD1 matching over 7 bases. Per the germline V gene, CDR1 is SGHRS and CDR2 is YFSETQ. The CDR3 length is 14 residues. V lost 1 base to trimming and J lost 4 bases; unmatched junction nucleotides: 1. Here the CDR3 DNA reads TGCGCCAGCAGCTTGAGACAGGGCACCGGGGAGCTGTTTTTT. Translating gives CASSLRQGTGELFF.

This chain uses TRBV18 with TRBJ2-1; 7 nucleotides agree with TRBD1. The V and J ends lost 1 base and 9 bases, in that order; junction bases with no gene match: 9. Germline-derived CDR1 and CDR2 are KGHSH and LQKENI. This CDR3 region has 15 residues. CDR3 nucleotides: TGTGCCAGCTCACCACAACAGGGGAGAGGGAGTGAGCAGTTCTTC. Amino acids: CASSPQQGRGSEQFF.